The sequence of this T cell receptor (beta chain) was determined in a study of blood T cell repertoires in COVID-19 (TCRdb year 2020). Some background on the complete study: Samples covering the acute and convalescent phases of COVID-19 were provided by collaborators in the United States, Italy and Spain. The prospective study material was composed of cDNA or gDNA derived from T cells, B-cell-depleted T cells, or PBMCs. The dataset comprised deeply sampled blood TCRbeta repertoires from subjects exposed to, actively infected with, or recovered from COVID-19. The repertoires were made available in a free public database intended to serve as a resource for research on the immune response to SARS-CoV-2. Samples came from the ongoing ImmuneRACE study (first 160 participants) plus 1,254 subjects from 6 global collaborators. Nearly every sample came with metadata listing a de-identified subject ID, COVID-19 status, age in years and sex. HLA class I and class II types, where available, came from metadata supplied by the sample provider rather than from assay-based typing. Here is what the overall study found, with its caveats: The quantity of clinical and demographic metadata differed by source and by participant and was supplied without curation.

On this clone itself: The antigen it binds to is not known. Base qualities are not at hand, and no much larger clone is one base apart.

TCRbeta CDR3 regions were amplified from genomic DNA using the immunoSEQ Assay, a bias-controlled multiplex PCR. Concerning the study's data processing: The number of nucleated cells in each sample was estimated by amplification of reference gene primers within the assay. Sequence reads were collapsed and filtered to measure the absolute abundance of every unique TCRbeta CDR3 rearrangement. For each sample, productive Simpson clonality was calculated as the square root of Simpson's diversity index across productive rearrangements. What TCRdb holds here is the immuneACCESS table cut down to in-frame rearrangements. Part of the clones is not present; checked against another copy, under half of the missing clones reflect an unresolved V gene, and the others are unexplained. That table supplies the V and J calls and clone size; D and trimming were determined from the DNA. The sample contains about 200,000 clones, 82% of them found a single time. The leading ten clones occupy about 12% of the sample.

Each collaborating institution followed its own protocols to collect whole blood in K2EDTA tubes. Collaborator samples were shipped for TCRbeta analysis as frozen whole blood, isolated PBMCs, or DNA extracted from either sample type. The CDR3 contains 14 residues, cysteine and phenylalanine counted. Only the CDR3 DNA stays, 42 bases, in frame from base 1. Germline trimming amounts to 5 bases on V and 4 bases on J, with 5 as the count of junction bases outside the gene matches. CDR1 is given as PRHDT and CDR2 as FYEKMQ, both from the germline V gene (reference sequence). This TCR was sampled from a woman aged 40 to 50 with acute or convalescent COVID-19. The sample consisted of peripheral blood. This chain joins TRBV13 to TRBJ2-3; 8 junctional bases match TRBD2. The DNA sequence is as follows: TGTGCCAGCAGCCGGGGGGGGGCAGCAGATACGCAGTATTTT. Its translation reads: CASSRGGAADTQYF.